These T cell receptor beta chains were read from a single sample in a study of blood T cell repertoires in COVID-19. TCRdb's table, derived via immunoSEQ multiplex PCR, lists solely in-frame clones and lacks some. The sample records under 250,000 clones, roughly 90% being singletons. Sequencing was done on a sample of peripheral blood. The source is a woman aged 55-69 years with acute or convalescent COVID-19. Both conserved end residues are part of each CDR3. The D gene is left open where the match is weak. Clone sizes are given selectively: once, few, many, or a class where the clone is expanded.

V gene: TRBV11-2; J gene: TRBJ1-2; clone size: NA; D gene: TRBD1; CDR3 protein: CASSLQGADGYTF; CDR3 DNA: TGTGCCAGCAGCCTACAGGGGGCGGATGGCTACACCTTC
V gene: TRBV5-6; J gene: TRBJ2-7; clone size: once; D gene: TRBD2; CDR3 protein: CAGRAGGLSEQYF; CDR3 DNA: TGTGCGGGCCGGGCGGGAGGGCTTAGCGAGCAGTACTTC
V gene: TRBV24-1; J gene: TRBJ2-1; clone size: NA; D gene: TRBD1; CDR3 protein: CATSDRGQGNYNEQFF; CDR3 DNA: TGTGCCACCAGTGATCGGGGACAGGGGAATTACAATGAGCAGTTCTTC
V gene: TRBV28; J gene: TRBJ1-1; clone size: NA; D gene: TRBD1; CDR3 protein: CASRLPGQGAEAFF; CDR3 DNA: TGTGCCAGCAGGCTGCCGGGACAGGGGGCGGAAGCTTTCTTT
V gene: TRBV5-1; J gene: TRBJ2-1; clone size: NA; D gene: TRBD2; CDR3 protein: CASSFAPGLEGNEQFF; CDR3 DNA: TGCGCCAGCAGCTTCGCTCCGGGACTAGAGGGCAATGAGCAGTTCTTC
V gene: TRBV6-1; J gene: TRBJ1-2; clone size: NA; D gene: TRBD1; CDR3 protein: CASSEIGTGNYGYTF; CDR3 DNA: TGTGCCAGCAGTGAAATAGGGACAGGGAACTATGGCTACACCTTC
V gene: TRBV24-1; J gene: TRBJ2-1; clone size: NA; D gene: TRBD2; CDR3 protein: CATSDFGSQTSGRLNEQFF; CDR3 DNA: TGTGCCACCAGTGATTTCGGTTCACAGACTAGCGGGAGGCTCAATGAGCAGTTCTTC
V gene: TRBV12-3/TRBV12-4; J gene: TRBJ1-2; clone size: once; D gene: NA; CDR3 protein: CASSRDRNYGYTF; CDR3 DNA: TGTGCCAGCAGTAGAGACAGGAACTATGGCTACACCTTC
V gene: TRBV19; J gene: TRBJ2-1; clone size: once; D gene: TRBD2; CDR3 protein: CASSIRRLAGDGYNEQFF; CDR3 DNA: TGTGCCAGTAGTATCCGGAGACTAGCGGGAGATGGGTACAATGAGCAGTTCTTC
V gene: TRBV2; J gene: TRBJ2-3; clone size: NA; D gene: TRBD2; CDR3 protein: CASSGAGVDSTDTQYF; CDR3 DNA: TGTGCCAGCAGTGGGGCGGGAGTCGACTCCACAGATACGCAGTATTTT
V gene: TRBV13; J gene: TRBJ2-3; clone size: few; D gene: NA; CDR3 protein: CASSFSGTDTQYF; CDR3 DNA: TGTGCCAGCAGCTTCTCGGGGACAGATACGCAGTATTTT
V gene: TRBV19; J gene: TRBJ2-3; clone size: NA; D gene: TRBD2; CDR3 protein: CASSMLTPRGGEGDTQYF; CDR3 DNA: TGTGCCAGTAGTATGTTGACCCCCCGCGGGGGGGAAGGAGATACGCAGTATTTT
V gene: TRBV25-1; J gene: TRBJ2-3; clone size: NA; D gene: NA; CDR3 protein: CASSERQGLTDTQYF; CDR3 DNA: TGTGCCAGCAGTGAAAGGCAGGGCCTCACAGATACGCAGTATTTT
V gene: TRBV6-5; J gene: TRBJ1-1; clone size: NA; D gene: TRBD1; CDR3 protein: CASSPRTGSTEAFF; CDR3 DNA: TGTGCCAGCAGTCCAAGGACAGGGAGTACTGAAGCTTTCTTT
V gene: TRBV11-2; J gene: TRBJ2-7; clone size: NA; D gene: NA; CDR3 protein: CASRRSSSYEQYF; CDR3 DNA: TGTGCCAGCCGGAGGAGTAGCTCCTACGAGCAGTACTTC
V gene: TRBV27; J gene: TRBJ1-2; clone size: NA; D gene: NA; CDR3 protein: CASSQWGLNYGYTF; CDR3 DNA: TGTGCCAGCAGCCAGTGGGGACTAAACTATGGCTACACCTTC
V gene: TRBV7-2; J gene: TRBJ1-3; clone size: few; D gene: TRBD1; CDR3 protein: CASSPRTGGNTIYF; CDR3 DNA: TGTGCCAGCAGCCCAAGGACAGGGGGAAACACCATATATTTT
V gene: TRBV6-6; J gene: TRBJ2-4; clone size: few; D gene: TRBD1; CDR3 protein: CASSRGQGDQNIQYF; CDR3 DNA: TGTGCCAGCAGTCGGGGACAGGGCGACCAAAACATTCAGTACTTC
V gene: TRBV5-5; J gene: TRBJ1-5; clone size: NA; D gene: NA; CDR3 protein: CASSLGGEDPQHF; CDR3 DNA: TGTGCCAGCAGCTTGGGGGGGGAGGATCCCCAGCATTTT
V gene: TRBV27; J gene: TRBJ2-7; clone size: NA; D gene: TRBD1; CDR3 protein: CASSFGTGSYEQYF; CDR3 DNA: TGTGCCAGCAGTTTTGGGACAGGGTCCTACGAGCAGTACTTC
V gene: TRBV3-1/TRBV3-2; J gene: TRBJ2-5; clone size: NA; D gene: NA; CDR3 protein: CASTFFGEETQYF; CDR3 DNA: TGTGCCAGCACCTTCTTCGGGGAAGAGACCCAGTACTTC
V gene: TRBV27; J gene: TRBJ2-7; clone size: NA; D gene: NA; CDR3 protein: CASSLQTGDYEQYF; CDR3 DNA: TGTGCCAGCAGTTTACAGACAGGCGACTACGAGCAGTACTTC
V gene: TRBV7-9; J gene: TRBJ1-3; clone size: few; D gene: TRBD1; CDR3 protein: CASSAGQVFSGNTIYF; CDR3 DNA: TGTGCCAGCAGCGCCGGACAGGTTTTCTCTGGAAACACCATATATTTT
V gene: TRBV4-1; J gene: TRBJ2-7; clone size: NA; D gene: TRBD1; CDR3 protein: CASSHPVSTGTVNSYEQYF; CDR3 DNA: TGCGCCAGCAGCCATCCTGTTTCAACCGGGACAGTAAATTCCTACGAGCAGTACTTC
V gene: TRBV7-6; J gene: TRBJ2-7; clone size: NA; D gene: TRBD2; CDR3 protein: CASSLAETSGSYEQYF; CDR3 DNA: TGTGCCAGCAGCTTAGCAGAGACTAGCGGGTCCTACGAGCAGTACTTC
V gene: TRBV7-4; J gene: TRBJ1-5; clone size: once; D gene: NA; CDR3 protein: CASSGITGFSNQPQHF; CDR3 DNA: TGTGCCAGCAGCGGAATCACAGGTTTTAGCAATCAGCCCCAGCATTTT
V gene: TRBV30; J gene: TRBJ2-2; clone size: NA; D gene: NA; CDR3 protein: CAWSVDSANTGELFF; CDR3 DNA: TGTGCCTGGAGTGTTGACAGCGCGAACACCGGGGAGCTGTTTTTT
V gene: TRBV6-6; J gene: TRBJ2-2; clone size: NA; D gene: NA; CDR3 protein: CASSSKNTGELFF; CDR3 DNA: TGTGCCAGCAGTTCCAAAAACACCGGGGAGCTGTTTTTT
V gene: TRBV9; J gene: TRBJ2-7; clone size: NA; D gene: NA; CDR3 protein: CASSVDEGGGYEQYF; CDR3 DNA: TGTGCCAGCAGCGTAGATGAGGGAGGAGGATACGAGCAGTACTTC
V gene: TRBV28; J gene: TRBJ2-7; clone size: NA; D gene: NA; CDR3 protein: CASSLAPTLGYEQYF; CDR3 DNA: TGTGCCAGCAGTTTAGCCCCTACCCTCGGCTACGAGCAGTACTTC
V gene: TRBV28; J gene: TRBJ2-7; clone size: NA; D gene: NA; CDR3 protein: CASSSPHVAASYEQYF; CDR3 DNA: TGTGCCAGCAGTTCCCCCCATGTAGCGGCTTCCTACGAGCAGTACTTC
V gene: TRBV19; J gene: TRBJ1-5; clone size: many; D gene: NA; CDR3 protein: CASSIDLQGQPQHF; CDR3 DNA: TGTGCCAGTAGTATAGATCTACAGGGACAGCCCCAGCATTTT
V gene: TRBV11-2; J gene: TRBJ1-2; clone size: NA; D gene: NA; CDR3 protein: CASSRLGGDGYTF; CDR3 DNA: TGTGCCAGCAGCCGGTTGGGAGGGGATGGCTACACCTTC
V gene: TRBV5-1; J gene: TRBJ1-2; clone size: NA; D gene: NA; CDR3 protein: CASSFGGANYGYTF; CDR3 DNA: TGCGCCAGCAGCTTCGGAGGGGCAAACTATGGCTACACCTTC
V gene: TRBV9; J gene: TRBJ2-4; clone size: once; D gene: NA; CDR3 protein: CASSATPSAYLENIQYF; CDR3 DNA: TGTGCCAGCAGCGCCACCCCTAGTGCCTATCTAGAAAACATTCAGTACTTC
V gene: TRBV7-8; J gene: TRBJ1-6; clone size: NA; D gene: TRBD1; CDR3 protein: CASSSYGQGSYNSPLHF; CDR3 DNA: TGTGCCAGCAGCTCTTACGGACAGGGCTCCTATAATTCACCCCTCCACTTT
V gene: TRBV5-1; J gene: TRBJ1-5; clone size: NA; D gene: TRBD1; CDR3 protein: CASRSGTGSRQPQHF; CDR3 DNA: TGCGCCAGCAGATCCGGGACAGGTTCTCGACAGCCCCAGCATTTT
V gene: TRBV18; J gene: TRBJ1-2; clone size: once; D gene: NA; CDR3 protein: CASSPSQGGGYTF; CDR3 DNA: TGTGCCAGCTCACCAAGTCAGGGAGGAGGCTACACCTTC
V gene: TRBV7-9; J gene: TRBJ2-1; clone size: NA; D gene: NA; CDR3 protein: CASSYRAALSGEQFF; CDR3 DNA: TGTGCCAGCAGCTATCGAGCCGCCCTCAGCGGTGAGCAGTTCTTC
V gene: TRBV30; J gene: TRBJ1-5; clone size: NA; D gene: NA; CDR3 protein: CAFSSRTEQPQHF; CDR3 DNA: TGTGCCTTTTCTTCGCGAACCGAACAGCCCCAGCATTTT
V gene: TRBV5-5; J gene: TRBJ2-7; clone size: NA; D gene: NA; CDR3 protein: CASSRLSSEIEQYF; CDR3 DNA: TGTGCCAGCAGCCGGCTGTCTAGCGAGATCGAGCAGTACTTC
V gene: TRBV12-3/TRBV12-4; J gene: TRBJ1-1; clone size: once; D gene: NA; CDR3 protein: CASSPGTSEAFF; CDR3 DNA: TGTGCCAGCAGCCCCGGGACAAGTGAAGCTTTCTTT
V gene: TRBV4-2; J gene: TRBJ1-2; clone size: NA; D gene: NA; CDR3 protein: CASSQDPVQGLGYTF; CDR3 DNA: TGTGCCAGCAGCCAAGATCCGGTACAGGGCCTTGGCTACACCTTC
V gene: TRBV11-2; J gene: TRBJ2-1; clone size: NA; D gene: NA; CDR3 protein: CASSLITINNEQFF; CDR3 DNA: TGTGCCAGCAGCCTTATCACAATAAACAATGAGCAGTTCTTC
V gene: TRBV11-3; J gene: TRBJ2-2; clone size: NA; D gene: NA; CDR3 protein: CASSLVPYDTGELFF; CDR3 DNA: TGTGCCAGCAGCTTAGTTCCCTACGACACCGGGGAGCTGTTTTTT
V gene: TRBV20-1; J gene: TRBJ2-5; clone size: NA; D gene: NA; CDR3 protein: CSARDLSTQYF; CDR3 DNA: TGCAGTGCTAGAGATCTTTCGACCCAGTACTTC
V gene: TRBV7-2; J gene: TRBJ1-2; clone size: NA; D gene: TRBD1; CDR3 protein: CASSLASGQGNYGYTF; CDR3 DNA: TGTGCCAGCAGCTTAGCCTCGGGACAGGGGAACTATGGCTACACCTTC
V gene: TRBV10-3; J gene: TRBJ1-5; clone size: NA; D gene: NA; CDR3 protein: CAISLSGGYQPQHF; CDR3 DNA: TGTGCCATCAGTCTGTCGGGGGGGTATCAGCCCCAGCATTTT
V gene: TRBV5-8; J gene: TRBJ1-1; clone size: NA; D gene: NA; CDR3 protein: CASSISGEWKAFF; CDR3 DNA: TGTGCCAGCAGCATCTCAGGGGAATGGAAGGCTTTCTTT
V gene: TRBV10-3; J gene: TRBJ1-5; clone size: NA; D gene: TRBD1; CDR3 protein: CAIGTGGGLNQPQHF; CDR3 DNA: TGTGCCATCGGGACAGGGGGCGGTCTAAATCAGCCCCAGCATTTT
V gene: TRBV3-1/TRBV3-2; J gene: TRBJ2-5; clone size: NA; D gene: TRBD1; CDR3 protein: CASSPGTVRGETQYF; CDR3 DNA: TGTGCCAGCAGTCCGGGGACAGTCCGCGGGGAGACCCAGTACTTC
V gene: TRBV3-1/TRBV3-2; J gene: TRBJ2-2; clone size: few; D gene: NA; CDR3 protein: CASSSPGTVNTGELFF; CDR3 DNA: TGTGCCAGCAGCTCACCGGGAACGGTAAACACCGGGGAGCTGTTTTTT